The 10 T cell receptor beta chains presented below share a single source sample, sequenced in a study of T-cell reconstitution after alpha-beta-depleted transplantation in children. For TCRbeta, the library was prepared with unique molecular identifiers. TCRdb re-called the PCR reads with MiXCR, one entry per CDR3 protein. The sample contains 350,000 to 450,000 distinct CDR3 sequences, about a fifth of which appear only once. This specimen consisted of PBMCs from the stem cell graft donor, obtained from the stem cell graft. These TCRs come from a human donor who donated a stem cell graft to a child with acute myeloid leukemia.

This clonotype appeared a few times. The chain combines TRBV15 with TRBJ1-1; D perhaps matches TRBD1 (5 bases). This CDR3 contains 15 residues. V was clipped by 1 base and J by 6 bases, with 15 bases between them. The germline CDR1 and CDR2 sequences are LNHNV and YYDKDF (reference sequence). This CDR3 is CATSRGTRTYSEAFF. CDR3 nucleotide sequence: TGTGCCACCAGCAGAGGGACAAGAACGTACTCTGAAGCTTTCTTT.

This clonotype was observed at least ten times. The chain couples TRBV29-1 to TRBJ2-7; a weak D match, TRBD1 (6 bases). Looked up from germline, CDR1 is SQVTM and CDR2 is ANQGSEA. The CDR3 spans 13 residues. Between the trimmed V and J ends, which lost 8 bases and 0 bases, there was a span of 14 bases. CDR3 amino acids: CSIRGLSSYEQYF. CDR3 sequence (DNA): TGCAGCATCAGGGGTCTCAGCTCCTACGAGCAGTACTTC.

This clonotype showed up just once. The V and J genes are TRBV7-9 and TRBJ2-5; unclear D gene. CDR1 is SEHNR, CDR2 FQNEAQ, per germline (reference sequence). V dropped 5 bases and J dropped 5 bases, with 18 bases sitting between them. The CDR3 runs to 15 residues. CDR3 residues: CASSPPSNLGETQYF. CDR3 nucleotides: TGTGCCAGCAGCCCGCCCTCCAACCTAGGGGAGACCCAGTACTTC.

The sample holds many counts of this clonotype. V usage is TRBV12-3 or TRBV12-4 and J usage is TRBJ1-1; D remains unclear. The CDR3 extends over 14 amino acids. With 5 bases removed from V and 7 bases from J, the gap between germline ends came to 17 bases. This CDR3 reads CASSVSSPYNEAFF. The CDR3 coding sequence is TGTGCCAGCAGTGTGTCGTCCCCCTACAATGAAGCTTTCTTT.

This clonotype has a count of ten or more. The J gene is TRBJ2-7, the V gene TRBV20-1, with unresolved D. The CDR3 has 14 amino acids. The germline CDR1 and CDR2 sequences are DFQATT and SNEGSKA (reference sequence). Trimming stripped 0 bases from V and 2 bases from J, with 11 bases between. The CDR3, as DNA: TGCAGTGCTAGAGATGAGCGTTGGCCCTACGAGCAGTACTTC. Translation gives CSARDERWPYEQYF.

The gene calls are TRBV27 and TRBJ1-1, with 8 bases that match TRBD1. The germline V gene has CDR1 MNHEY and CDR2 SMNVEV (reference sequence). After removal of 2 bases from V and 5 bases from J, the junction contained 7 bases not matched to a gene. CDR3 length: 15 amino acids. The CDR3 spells CASSLARGLRTEAFF. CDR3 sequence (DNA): TGTGCCAGCAGTTTAGCCAGGGGGCTTCGTACTGAAGCTTTCTTT.

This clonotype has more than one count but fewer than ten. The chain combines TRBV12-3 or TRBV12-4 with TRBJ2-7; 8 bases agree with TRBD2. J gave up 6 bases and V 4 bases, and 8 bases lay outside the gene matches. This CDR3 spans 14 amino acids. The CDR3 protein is CASSYPAGALEQYF. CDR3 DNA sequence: TGTGCCAGCAGTTATCCAGCGGGAGCGCTCGAGCAGTACTTC.

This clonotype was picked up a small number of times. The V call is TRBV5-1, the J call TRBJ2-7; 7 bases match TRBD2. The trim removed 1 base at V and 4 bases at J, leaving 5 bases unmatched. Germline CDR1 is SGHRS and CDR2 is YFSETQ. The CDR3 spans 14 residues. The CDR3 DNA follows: TGCGCCAGCAGCTTGTGGCGGGAGTCTTACGAGCAGTACTTC. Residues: CASSLWRESYEQYF. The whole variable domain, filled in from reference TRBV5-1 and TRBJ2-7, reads KAGVTQTPRYLIKTRGQQVTLSCSPISGHRSVSWYQQTPGQGLQFLFEYFSETQRNKGNFPGRFSGRQFSNSRSEMNVSTLELGDSALYLCASSLWRESYEQYFGPGTRLTVT.

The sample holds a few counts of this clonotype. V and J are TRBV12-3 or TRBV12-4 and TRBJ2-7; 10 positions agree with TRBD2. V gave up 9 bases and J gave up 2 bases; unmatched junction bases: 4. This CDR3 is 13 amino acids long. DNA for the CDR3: TGTGCCAGTGGACTAGCGGAAACCTACGAGCAGTACTTC. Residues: CASGLAETYEQYF.

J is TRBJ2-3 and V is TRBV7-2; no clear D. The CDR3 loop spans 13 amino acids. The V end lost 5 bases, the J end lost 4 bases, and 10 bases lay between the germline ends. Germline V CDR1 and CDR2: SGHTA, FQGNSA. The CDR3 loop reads CASSIERADTQYF. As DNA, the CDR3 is TGTGCCAGCAGCATAGAACGGGCAGATACGCAGTATTTT.